This TCR beta chain was obtained from a study of blood T cell repertoires in COVID-19. Background on the study: Nucleic acid was either cDNA or gDNA, and it came from T cells, B-cell-depleted T cells, or PBMCs.

Measured with immunoSEQ multiplex PCR; TCRdb has only the in-frame clones, and not every one. The sample consists of 300,000 to 350,000 clones, 90% of them appearing once. The CDR3 contains 16 residues. Germline V gene sequence: CDR1 MDHEN, CDR2 SYDVKM. The V end lost 5 bases, the J end lost 4 bases, and 20 bases lay between the germline ends. The sequencing sample was made of PBMCs or T cells enriched from blood (not recorded which). This rearrangement joins TRBV28 to TRBJ1-2, with D possibly being TRBD1 (6 bases). The sequence was obtained from a young woman with acute COVID-19. This chain's CDR3 is CASSPGAGASAYGYTF. The CDR3 coding sequence is TGTGCCAGCAGTCCAGGAGCAGGGGCGTCTGCCTATGGCTACACCTTC.